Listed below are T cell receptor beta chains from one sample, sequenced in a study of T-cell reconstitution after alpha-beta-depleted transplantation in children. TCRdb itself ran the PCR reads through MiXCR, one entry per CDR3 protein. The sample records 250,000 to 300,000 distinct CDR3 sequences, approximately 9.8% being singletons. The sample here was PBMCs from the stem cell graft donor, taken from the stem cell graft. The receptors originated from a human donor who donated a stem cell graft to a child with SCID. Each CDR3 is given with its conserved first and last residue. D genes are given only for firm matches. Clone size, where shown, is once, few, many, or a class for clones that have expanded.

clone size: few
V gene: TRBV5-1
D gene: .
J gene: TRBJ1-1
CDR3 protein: CASSWTPKARTEAFF
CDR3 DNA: TGCGCCAGCAGCTGGACACCCAAGGCGCGCACTGAAGCTTTCTTT

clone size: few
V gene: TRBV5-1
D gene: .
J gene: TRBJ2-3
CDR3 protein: CASSFGRAHTDTQYF
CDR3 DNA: TGCGCCAGCAGCTTTGGACGAGCTCACACAGATACGCAGTATTTT

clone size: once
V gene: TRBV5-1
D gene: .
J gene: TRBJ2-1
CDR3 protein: CASSEGLGYEQFF
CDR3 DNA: TGCGCCAGCAGCGAGGGTTTGGGCTATGAGCAGTTCTTC

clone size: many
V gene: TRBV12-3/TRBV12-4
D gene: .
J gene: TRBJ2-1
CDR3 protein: CASSLPGVSYNEQFF
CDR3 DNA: TGTGCCAGCAGTTTGCCCGGGGTCTCCTACAATGAGCAGTTCTTC

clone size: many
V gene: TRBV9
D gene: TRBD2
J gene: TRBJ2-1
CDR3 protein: CASSASGGTYNEQFF
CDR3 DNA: TGTGCCAGCAGCGCATCGGGGGGAACCTACAATGAGCAGTTCTTC

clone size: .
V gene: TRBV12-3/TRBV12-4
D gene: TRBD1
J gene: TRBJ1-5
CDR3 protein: CASSLAGQMSNQPQHF
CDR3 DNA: TGTGCCAGCAGTTTAGCGGGACAGATGAGCAATCAGCCCCAGCATTTT

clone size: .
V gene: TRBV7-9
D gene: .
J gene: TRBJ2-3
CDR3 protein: CASSLGQGVGDTQYF
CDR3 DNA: TGTGCCAGCAGCTTAGGTCAGGGCGTCGGAGATACGCAGTATTTT

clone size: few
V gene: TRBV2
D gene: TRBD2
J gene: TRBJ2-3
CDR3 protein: CASSDLLAGATDTQYF
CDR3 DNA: TGTGCCAGCAGTGACCTACTAGCGGGGGCCACAGATACGCAGTATTTT

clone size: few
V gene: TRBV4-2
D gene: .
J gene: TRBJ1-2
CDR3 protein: CASSQEYGYSYGYTF
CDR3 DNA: TGTGCCAGCAGCCAAGAATACGGTTATTCCTATGGCTACACCTTC

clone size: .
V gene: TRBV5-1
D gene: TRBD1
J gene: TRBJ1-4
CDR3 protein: CASSLEGAGDEKLFF
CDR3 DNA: TGCGCCAGCAGCTTGGAGGGGGCAGGGGATGAAAAACTGTTTTTT

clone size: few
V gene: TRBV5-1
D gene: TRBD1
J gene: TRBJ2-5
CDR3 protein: CASSTDRGRETQYF
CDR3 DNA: TGCGCCAGCAGCACGGACAGGGGAAGAGAGACCCAGTACTTC

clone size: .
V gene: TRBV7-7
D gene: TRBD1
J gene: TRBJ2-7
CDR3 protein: CASSEGTGHDEQYF
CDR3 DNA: TGTGCTAGCAGCGAAGGGACAGGGCACGACGAGCAGTACTTC

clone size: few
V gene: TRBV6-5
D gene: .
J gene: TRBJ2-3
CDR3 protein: CASSFDIADTQYF
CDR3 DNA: TGTGCCAGCAGTTTCGACATCGCAGATACGCAGTATTTT

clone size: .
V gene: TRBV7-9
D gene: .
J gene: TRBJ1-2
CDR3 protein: CASTFSAENYGYTF
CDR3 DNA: TGTGCCAGCACCTTTTCGGCCGAGAACTATGGCTACACCTTC

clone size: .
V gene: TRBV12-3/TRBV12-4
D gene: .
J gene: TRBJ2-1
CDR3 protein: CASRTGSYNEQFF
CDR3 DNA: TGTGCCAGCCGCACGGGCTCCTACAATGAGCAGTTCTTC

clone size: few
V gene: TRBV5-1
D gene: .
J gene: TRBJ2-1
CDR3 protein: CASTETWGNEQFF
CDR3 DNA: TGCGCCAGCACCGAGACTTGGGGAAATGAGCAGTTCTTC

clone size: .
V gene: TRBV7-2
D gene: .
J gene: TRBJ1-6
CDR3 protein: CASSLGQGLHF
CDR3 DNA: TGTGCCAGCAGCTTAGGTCAAGGCCTCCACTTT

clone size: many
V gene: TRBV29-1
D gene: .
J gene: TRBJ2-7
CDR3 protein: CSVEQEYEQYF
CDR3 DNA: TGCAGCGTTGAGCAAGAGTACGAGCAGTACTTC

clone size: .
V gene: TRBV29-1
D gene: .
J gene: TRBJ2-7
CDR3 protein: CSVGSGYEQYF
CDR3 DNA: TGCAGCGTTGGGAGCGGCTACGAGCAGTACTTC

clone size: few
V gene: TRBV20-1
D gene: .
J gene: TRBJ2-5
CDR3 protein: CSARLQGETQYF
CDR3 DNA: TGCAGTGCTAGACTTCAGGGGGAGACCCAGTACTTC

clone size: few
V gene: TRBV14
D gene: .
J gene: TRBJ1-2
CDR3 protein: CASSQVGAGNGYTF
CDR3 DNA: TGTGCCAGCAGCCAAGTTGGTGCGGGAAATGGCTACACCTTC

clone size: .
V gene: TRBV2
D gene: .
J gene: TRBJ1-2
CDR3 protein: CASTPMGAGGYTF
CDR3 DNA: TGTGCCAGCACCCCGATGGGGGCTGGGGGCTACACCTTC

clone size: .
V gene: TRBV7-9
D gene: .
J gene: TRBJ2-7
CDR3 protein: CASSSQRLSYEQYF
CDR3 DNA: TGTGCCAGCAGCTCTCAACGGCTCTCCTACGAGCAGTACTTC

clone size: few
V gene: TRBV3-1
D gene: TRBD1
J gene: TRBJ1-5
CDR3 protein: CASSRTGLQPQHF
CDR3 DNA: TGTGCCAGCAGCCGGACAGGGTTACAGCCCCAGCATTTT

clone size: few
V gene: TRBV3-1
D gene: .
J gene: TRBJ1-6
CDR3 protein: CASSQVGGGGNSPLHF
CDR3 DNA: TGTGCCAGCAGCCAAGTCGGGGGAGGTGGGAATTCACCCCTCCACTTT

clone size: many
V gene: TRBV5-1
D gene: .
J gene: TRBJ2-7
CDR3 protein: CASSSRDAYEQYF
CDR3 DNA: TGCGCCAGCAGCTCCAGGGACGCCTACGAGCAGTACTTC

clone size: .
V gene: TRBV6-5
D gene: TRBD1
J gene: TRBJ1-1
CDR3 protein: CASSSGQGQAFF
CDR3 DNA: TGTGCCAGCAGCTCCGGACAGGGTCAAGCTTTCTTT

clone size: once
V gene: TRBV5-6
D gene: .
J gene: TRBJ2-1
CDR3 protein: CASSPGLSCNEQFF
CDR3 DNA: TGTGCCAGCAGCCCCGGGCTCTCCTGCAATGAGCAGTTCTTC

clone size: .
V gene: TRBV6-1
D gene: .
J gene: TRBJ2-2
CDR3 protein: CASRRDRGAGELFF
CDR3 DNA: TGTGCCAGCAGGCGGGACAGAGGAGCCGGGGAGCTGTTTTTT

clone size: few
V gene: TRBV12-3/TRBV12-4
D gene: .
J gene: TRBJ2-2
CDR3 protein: CASTQGLVGRNTGELFF
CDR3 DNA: TGTGCCAGCACCCAGGGGCTCGTAGGGAGAAACACCGGGGAGCTGTTTTTT

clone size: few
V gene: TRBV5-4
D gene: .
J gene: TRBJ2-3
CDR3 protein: CASSLDSGSTDTQYF
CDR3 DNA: TGTGCCAGCAGCTTGGATTCAGGAAGCACAGATACGCAGTATTTT

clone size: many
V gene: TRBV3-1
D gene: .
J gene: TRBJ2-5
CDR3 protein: CASSQDPGQETQYF
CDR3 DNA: TGTGCCAGCAGCCAAGATCCGGGTCAAGAGACCCAGTACTTC

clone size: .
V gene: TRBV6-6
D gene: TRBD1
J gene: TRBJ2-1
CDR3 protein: CASSRPGQGHAEQFF
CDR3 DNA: TGTGCCAGCAGTCGCCCGGGACAGGGCCACGCTGAGCAGTTCTTC

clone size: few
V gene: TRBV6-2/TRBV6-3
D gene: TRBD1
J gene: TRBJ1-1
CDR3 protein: CASSYSPGQLPMNTEAFF
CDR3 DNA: TGTGCCAGCAGTTACTCACCGGGACAGCTCCCTATGAACACTGAAGCTTTCTTT

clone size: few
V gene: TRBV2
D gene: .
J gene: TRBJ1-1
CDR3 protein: CASLPENTEAFF
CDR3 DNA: TGTGCCAGCCTCCCAGAGAACACTGAAGCTTTCTTT

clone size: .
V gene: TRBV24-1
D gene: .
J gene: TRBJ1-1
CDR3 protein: CAAPWGLGVTEAFF
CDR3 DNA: TGTGCCGCCCCCTGGGGCCTTGGGGTCACTGAAGCTTTCTTT

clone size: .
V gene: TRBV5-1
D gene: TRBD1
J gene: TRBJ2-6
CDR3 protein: CASSLGDRGKSGANVLTF
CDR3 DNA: TGCGCCAGCAGCTTGGGGGACAGGGGGAAATCTGGGGCCAACGTCCTGACTTTC

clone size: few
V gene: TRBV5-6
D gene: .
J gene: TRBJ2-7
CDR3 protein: CASKLTRLAYEQYF
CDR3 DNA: TGTGCCAGCAAATTGACAAGGCTGGCCTACGAGCAGTACTTC

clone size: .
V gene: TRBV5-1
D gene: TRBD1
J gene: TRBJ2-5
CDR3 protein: CASSLAGQGMLETQYF
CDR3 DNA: TGCGCCAGCAGCTTGGCCGGACAGGGAATGTTGGAGACCCAGTACTTC

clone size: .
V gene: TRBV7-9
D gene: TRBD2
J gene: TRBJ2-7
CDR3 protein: CASSPIGGGAVYEQYF
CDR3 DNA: TGTGCCAGCAGCCCGATCGGGGGGGGGGCCGTCTACGAGCAGTACTTC

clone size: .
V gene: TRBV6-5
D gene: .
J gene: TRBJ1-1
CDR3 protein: CASSYSVGVRTEAFF
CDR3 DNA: TGTGCCAGCAGTTACTCGGTAGGAGTGCGCACTGAAGCTTTCTTT